A selection of T cell receptor beta chains follows, all from one sample in a study of T cells after yellow fever vaccination. TCRdb fed the 5' RACE reads into MiXCR, producing one record per CDR3 protein. The sample includes 250,000 or so distinct CDR3 sequences, about 7% of them seen just once. The sample was CD4+ T cells sorted from PBMCs, taken 15 days after the yellow fever booster vaccination. These receptors were obtained from a man aged 25 to 40 who received the YFV17D yellow fever vaccine. The CDR3 runs from the conserved cysteine through the conserved F or W. D genes are given only for firm matches. Part of the rows lack a size; the others show once, few, many or a class for expanded clones.

few | - | TRBJ2-4 | TRBV11-3 | CASSLDPEGKNIQYF | TGTGCCAGCAGCTTAGATCCAGAGGGGAAAAACATTCAGTACTTC
- | TRBD1 | TRBJ1-2 | TRBV4-3 | CASSQEDRGGYGYTF | TGCGCCAGCAGCCAAGAAGACAGGGGTGGCTATGGCTACACCTTC
few | TRBD2 | TRBJ2-2 | TRBV5-8 | CASSIGGLAVNTGELFF | TGTGCCAGCAGCATTGGCGGACTAGCGGTGAACACCGGGGAGCTGTTTTTT
few | - | TRBJ2-1 | TRBV20-1 | CSARDPIMAVNEQFF | TGCAGTGCTAGAGATCCGATAATGGCCGTCAATGAGCAGTTCTTC
- | TRBD1 | TRBJ2-1 | TRBV30 | CAWSADRDSEQFF | TGTGCCTGGAGTGCCGACCGGGACAGTGAGCAGTTCTTC
- | TRBD1 | TRBJ2-7 | TRBV5-1 | CASSRQGATSYEQYF | TGCGCCAGCAGCAGACAGGGGGCAACCTCCTACGAGCAGTACTTC
- | - | TRBJ2-3 | TRBV5-1 | CASSFQPSASTDTQYF | TGCGCCAGCAGCTTTCAACCTAGCGCAAGCACAGATACGCAGTATTTT
many | TRBD2 | TRBJ2-3 | TRBV10-3 | CAISEGGLAGLTDTQYF | TGTGCCATCAGTGAGGGGGGACTAGCGGGACTCACAGATACGCAGTATTTT
- | TRBD1 | TRBJ2-4 | TRBV28 | CASTRQGSLAKNIQYF | TGTGCCAGCACCCGACAGGGGTCCTTAGCCAAAAACATTCAGTACTTC
- | TRBD2 | TRBJ2-7 | TRBV5-6 | CASSPDAGAVWGEQYF | TGTGCCAGCAGCCCGGATGCGGGAGCCGTGTGGGGCGAGCAGTACTTC
many | TRBD2 | TRBJ2-7 | TRBV6-5 | CASSYSSLAGPAYEQYF | TGTGCCAGCAGTTACTCGAGTCTAGCGGGACCAGCCTACGAGCAGTACTTC
many | TRBD1 | TRBJ2-7 | TRBV7-2 | CASSLRGGREQYF | TGTGCCAGCAGCTTAAGAGGGGGCCGAGAGCAGTACTTC
many | TRBD2 | TRBJ2-7 | TRBV18 | CASSPRGQSSGSYEQYF | TGTGCCAGCTCACCAAGGGGGCAATCTAGCGGGAGTTACGAGCAGTACTTC
- | - | TRBJ1-2 | TRBV5-6 | CASSSQVYGYTF | TGTGCCAGCAGCTCCCAGGTATATGGCTACACCTTC
few | TRBD1 | TRBJ2-2 | TRBV5-4 | CASSLRTGVSGELFF | TGTGCCAGCAGTTTACGGACAGGGGTATCCGGGGAGCTGTTTTTT
many | - | TRBJ2-4 | TRBV11-1 | CASSLGGAGRGGPSAKNIQYF | TGTGCCAGCAGCCTCGGTGGGGCTGGCAGAGGGGGACCTAGTGCCAAAAACATTCAGTACTTC
many | - | TRBJ2-7 | TRBV6-5 | CARGEVLYEQYF | TGTGCCAGGGGAGAGGTTCTCTACGAGCAGTACTTC
- | - | TRBJ2-5 | TRBV18 | CASSPNRETQYF | TGTGCCAGCTCACCAAATCGAGAGACCCAGTACTTC
many | - | TRBJ2-3 | TRBV28 | CASSFRSRADTQYF | TGTGCCAGCAGTTTTAGAAGTCGTGCAGATACGCAGTATTTT
few | - | TRBJ2-2 | TRBV7-3 | CASSSGPLAGELFF | TGTGCCAGCAGCTCGGGTCCTCTCGCCGGGGAGCTGTTTTTT
many | - | TRBJ1-1 | TRBV20-1 | CSASRAGNTEAFF | TGCAGTGCTAGTCGGGCGGGGAACACTGAAGCTTTCTTT
- | - | TRBJ1-5 | TRBV29-1 | CSVGGVSNQPQHF | TGCAGCGTTGGAGGGGTTAGCAATCAGCCCCAGCATTTT
few | TRBD1 | TRBJ1-4 | TRBV5-1 | CASSRTGDTTNEKLFF | TGCGCCAGCAGCCGGACAGGGGACACAACTAATGAAAAACTGTTTTTT
many | - | TRBJ2-3 | TRBV19 | CASSRTKSWADTQYF | TGTGCCAGTAGTCGGACCAAAAGTTGGGCAGATACGCAGTATTTT
many | - | TRBJ2-5 | TRBV10-3 | CAVRSVQETQYF | TGTGCCGTACGGTCGGTTCAAGAGACCCAGTACTTC
many | - | TRBJ1-3 | TRBV6-5 | CASKPGAAGNTIYF | TGTGCCAGCAAACCGGGGGCCGCTGGAAACACCATATATTTT
- | - | TRBJ2-5 | TRBV5-1 | CASSSGVRQETQYF | TGCGCCAGCAGCTCTGGTGTGAGGCAAGAGACCCAGTACTTC
many | TRBD2 | TRBJ2-1 | TRBV7-8 | CASSTLPESSGRSEQFF | TGTGCCAGCAGCACCCTACCGGAGTCTAGCGGGAGAAGTGAGCAGTTCTTC
few | - | TRBJ2-3 | TRBV6-1 | CASTSGQGSPTDTQYF | TGTGCCAGCACCAGCGGGCAGGGCTCCCCCACAGATACGCAGTATTTT
many | - | TRBJ2-1 | TRBV5-1 | CASSGNNEQFF | TGCGCCAGCAGCGGAAACAATGAGCAGTTCTTC
many | TRBD2 | TRBJ2-3 | TRBV20-1 | CSAESSGGTDTQYF | TGCAGTGCTGAATCTAGCGGGGGCACAGATACGCAGTATTTT
- | - | TRBJ2-3 | TRBV6-5 | CATALGDTQYF | TGTGCCACAGCCCTAGGCGATACGCAGTATTTT
many | - | TRBJ2-3 | TRBV9 | CASSVRGAASTDTQYF | TGTGCCAGCAGCGTACGGGGAGCCGCTAGCACAGATACGCAGTATTTT
many | - | TRBJ2-1 | TRBV5-1 | CASSLAVGVGDNEQFF | TGCGCCAGCAGCTTGGCCGTAGGGGTCGGCGACAATGAGCAGTTCTTC
few | - | TRBJ2-6 | TRBV12-3/TRBV12-4 | CASSFLARSGANVLTF | TGTGCCAGCAGTTTCCTCGCCCGCTCTGGGGCCAACGTCCTGACTTTC
- | - | TRBJ2-7 | TRBV28 | CASTNRGIDYEQYF | TGTGCCAGCACAAATCGGGGGATAGACTACGAGCAGTACTTC
- | - | TRBJ2-7 | TRBV7-2 | CDSSLEGNSVALEQYF | TGTGACAGCAGCTTAGAAGGTAATAGTGTGGCTCTCGAGCAGTACTTC
few | - | TRBJ2-7 | TRBV10-3 | CAISDFASQGRDSEF | TGTGCCATCAGTGACTTTGCTTCCCAGGGGAGGGACTCAGAGTTC
- | TRBD2 | TRBJ2-1 | TRBV6-2/TRBV6-3 | CASSYWGREASNEQFF | TGTGCCAGCAGTTACTGGGGGCGGGAGGCGTCCAATGAGCAGTTCTTC
- | - | TRBJ2-3 | TRBV20-1 | CSARDWSGRRSSTDTQYF | TGCAGTGCTAGAGATTGGTCGGGGCGTCGCTCTAGCACAGATACGCAGTATTTT
few | - | TRBJ2-2 | TRBV20-1 | CSCSESGELFF | TGCAGTTGTAGCGAGTCCGGGGAGCTGTTTTTT
- | - | TRBJ2-3 | TRBV11-2 | CASSLDLGRKRGDTQYF | TGTGCCAGCAGCTTAGATTTGGGTAGGAAACGAGGAGATACGCAGTATTTT
- | TRBD2 | TRBJ2-2 | TRBV5-5 | CASSSEGLSNTGELFF | TGTGCCAGCAGCTCGGAGGGACTATCGAACACCGGGGAGCTGTTTTTT
many | - | TRBJ1-1 | TRBV15 | CATSRGFSATEAFF | TGTGCCACCAGCAGAGGATTTAGCGCAACTGAAGCTTTCTTT
- | TRBD1 | TRBJ2-7 | TRBV6-2/TRBV6-3 | CASSQDRFSEQYF | TGTGCCAGCAGCCAGGACAGGTTCTCCGAGCAGTACTTC
- | - | TRBJ2-4 | TRBV20-1 | CSAREGAKDIQYF | TGCAGTGCTAGAGAGGGGGCAAAGGACATTCAGTACTTC
few | TRBD1 | TRBJ2-2 | TRBV24-1 | CATSDTRQGGTGELFF | TGTGCCACCAGTGATACCCGACAGGGCGGCACCGGGGAGCTGTTTTTT
few | - | TRBJ1-1 | TRBV10-3 | CATRSNTEAFF | TGTGCCACCAGATCGAACACTGAAGCTTTCTTT
- | - | TRBJ2-5 | TRBV9 | CASSVGVEETQYF | TGTGCCAGCAGCGTAGGAGTCGAAGAGACCCAGTACTTC
many | TRBD1 | TRBJ1-1 | TRBV6-5 | CASRTPRTGGTEAFF | TGTGCCAGCAGGACTCCCCGGACAGGGGGCACTGAAGCTTTCTTT
few | - | TRBJ1-2 | TRBV12-3/TRBV12-4 | CASSYGLTKGYGYTF | TGTGCCAGCAGTTACGGACTGACTAAGGGCTATGGCTACACCTTC
- | - | TRBJ2-7 | TRBV20-1 | CSARLRTGLRTLQQYF | TGCAGTGCTAGACTACGAACGGGACTGAGAACTCTTCAGCAGTACTTC
few | TRBD2 | TRBJ2-1 | TRBV20-1 | CSASGLAGGVAVHEQFF | TGCAGTGCTTCGGGACTAGCGGGAGGGGTAGCCGTTCATGAGCAGTTCTTC
- | - | TRBJ2-2 | TRBV11-2 | CASRRTGTTNTGELFF | TGTGCCAGCAGGCGGACCGGGACAACGAACACCGGGGAGCTGTTTTTT
few | TRBD2 | TRBJ2-1 | TRBV24-1 | CATSDSSGRSYNEQFF | TGTGCCACCAGTGACTCCAGCGGGAGGTCCTACAATGAGCAGTTCTTC
many | - | TRBJ1-4 | TRBV7-8 | CASSFPMNEKLFF | TGTGCCAGCAGCTTTCCCATGAATGAAAAACTGTTTTTT
- | - | TRBJ2-3 | TRBV7-6 | CSSSQSPGPGPDTQYF | TGTTCCAGCAGCCAAAGCCCGGGGCCCGGTCCAGATACGCAGTATTTT
- | TRBD1 | TRBJ2-1 | TRBV5-1 | CASSPDRVYEQFF | TGCGCCAGCAGTCCGGACAGGGTGTATGAGCAGTTCTTC
few | - | TRBJ1-1 | TRBV5-1 | CASSGRGWGTEAFF | TGCGCCAGCAGCGGCAGGGGTTGGGGGACTGAAGCTTTCTTT
- | TRBD1 | TRBJ1-5 | TRBV6-2/TRBV6-3 | CASSPRGAGNQPQHF | TGTGCCAGCAGTCCCAGGGGGGCAGGCAATCAGCCCCAGCATTTT